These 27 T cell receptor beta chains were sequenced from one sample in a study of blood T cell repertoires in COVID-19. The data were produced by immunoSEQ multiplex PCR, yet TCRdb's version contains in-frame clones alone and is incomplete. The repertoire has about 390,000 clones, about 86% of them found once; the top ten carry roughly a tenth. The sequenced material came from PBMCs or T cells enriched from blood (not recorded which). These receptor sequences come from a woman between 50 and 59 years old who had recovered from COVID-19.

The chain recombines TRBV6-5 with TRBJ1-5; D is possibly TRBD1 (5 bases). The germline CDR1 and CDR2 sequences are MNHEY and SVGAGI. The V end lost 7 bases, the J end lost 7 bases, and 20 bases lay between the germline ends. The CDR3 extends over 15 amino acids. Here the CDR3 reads CASTSGGGRQQPQHF. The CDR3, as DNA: TGTGCCAGCACCTCAGGCGGGGGTAGACAGCAGCCCCAGCATTTT.

This CDR3 is CASRFQGQPQETQYF. In DNA form, the CDR3 reads TGTGCCAGCAGGTTCCAGGGACAGCCCCAAGAGACCCAGTACTTC. The rearrangement joins TRBV6-5 to TRBJ2-5; 7 nucleotides match TRBD1. The germline V gene has CDR1 MNHEY and CDR2 SVGAGI. The V segment lost 6 bases and the J segment 1 base; nucleotides outside the gene matches: 8. This CDR3 contains 15 residues.

CDR3 amino acids: CASSLGYGRDTEAFF. The CDR3 coding sequence is TGTGCCAGCAGCTTAGGTTACGGCAGGGACACTGAAGCTTTCTTT. J is TRBJ1-1 and V is TRBV7-6; D is possibly TRBD1 (5 bases). CDR1 is SGHVS, CDR2 FNYEAQ, per germline. The CDR3 totals 15 residues. V was clipped by 1 base and J by 3 bases, with 12 bases between them.

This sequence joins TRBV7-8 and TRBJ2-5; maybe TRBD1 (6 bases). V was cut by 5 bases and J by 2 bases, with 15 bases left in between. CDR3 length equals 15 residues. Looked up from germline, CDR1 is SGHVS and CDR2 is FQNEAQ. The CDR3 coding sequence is TGTGCCAGCAGCCTCAGGGGAGAAGAGCAAGAGACCCAGTACTTC. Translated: CASSLRGEEQETQYF. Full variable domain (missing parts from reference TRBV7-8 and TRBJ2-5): GAGVSQSPRYKVAKRGQDVALRCDPISGHVSLFWYQQALGQGPEFLTYFQNEAQLDKSGLPSDRFFAERPEGSVSTLKIQRTQQEDSAVYLCASSLRGEEQETQYFGPGTRLLVL.

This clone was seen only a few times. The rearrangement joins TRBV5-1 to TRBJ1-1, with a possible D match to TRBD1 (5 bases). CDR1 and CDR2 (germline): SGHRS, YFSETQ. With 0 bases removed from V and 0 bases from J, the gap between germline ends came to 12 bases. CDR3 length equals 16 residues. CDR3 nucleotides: TGCGCCAGCAGCTTGGGGGGCACCCGAATGAACACTGAAGCTTTCTTT. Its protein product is CASSLGGTRMNTEAFF.

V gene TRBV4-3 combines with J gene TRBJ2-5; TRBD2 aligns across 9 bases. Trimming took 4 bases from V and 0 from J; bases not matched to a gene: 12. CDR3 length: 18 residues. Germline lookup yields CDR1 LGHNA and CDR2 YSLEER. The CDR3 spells CASSLRGGGVPYQETQYF. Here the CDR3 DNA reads TGCGCCAGCAGCCTGAGGGGCGGGGGGGTTCCTTACCAAGAGACCCAGTACTTC.

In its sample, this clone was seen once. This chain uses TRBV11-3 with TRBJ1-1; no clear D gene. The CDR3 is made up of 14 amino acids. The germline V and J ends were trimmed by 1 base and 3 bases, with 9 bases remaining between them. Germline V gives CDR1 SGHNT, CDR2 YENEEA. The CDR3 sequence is CASSLGAGDTEAFF. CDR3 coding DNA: TGTGCCAGCAGCTTAGGTGCCGGAGACACTGAAGCTTTCTTT.

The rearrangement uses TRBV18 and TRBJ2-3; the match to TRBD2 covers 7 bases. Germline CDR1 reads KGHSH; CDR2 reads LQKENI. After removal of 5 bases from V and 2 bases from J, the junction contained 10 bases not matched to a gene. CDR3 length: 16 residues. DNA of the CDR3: TGTGCCAGCTCATCGGGACTACCGTACAACACAGATACGCAGTATTTT. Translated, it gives CASSSGLPYNTDTQYF.

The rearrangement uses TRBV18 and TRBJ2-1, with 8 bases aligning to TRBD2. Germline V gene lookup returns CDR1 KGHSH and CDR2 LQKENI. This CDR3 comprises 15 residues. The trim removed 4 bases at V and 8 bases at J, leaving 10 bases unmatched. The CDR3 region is CASSRSGGHGDEQFF. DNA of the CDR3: TGTGCCAGCTCACGAAGCGGGGGTCACGGTGATGAGCAGTTCTTC.

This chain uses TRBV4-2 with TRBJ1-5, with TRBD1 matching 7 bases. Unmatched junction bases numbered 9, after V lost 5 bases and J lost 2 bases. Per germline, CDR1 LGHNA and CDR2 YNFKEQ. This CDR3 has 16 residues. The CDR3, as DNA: TGTGCCAGCAGCAAATTAGGGGGCGCGGGCAATCAGCCCCAGCATTTT. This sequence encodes CASSKLGGAGNQPQHF.

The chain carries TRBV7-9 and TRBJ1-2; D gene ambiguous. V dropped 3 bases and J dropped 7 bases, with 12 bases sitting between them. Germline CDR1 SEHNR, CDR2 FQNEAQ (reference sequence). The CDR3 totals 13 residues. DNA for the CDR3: TGTGCCAGCAGCTTTCCGGGAAGTGGTGGCTACACCTTC. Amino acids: CASSFPGSGGYTF. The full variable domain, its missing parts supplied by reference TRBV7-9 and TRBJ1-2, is DTGVSQNPRHKITKRGQNVTFRCDPISEHNRLYWYRQTLGQGPEFLTYFQNEAQLEKSRLLSDRFSAERPKGSFSTLEIQRTEQGDSAMYLCASSFPGSGGYTFGSGTRLTVV.

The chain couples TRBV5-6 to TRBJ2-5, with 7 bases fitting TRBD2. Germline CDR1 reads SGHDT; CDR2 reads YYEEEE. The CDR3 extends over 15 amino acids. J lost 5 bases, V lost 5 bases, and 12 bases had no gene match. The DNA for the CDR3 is TGTGCCAGCAGTTCATCCTTGGGAGGGATGGAGACCCAGTACTTC. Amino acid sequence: CASSSSLGGMETQYF.

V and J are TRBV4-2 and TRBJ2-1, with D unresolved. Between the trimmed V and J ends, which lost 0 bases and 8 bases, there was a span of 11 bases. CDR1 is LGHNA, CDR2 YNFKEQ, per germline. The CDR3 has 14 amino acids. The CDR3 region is CASSQDPESDEQFF. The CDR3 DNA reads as TGTGCCAGCAGCCAAGATCCAGAGAGCGATGAGCAGTTCTTC.

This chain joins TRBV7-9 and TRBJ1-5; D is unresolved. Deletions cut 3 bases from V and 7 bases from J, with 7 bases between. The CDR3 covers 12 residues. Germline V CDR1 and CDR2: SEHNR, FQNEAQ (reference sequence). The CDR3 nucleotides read TGTGCCAGCAGCTTTGATAGACAGCCCCAGCATTTT. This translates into CASSFDRQPQHF. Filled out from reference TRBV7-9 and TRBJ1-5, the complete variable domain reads DTGVSQNPRHKITKRGQNVTFRCDPISEHNRLYWYRQTLGQGPEFLTYFQNEAQLEKSRLLSDRFSAERPKGSFSTLEIQRTEQGDSAMYLCASSFDRQPQHFGDGTRLSIL.

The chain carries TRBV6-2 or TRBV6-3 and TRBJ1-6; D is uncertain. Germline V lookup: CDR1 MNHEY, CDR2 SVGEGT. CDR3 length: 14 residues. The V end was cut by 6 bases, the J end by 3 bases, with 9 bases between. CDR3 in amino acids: CASSLADYNSPLHF. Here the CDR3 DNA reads TGTGCCAGCAGCTTAGCGGACTATAATTCACCCCTCCACTTT.

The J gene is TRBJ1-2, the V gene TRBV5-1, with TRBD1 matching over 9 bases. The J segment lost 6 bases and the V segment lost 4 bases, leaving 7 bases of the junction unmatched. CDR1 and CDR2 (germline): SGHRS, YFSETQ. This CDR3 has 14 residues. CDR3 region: CASSATGGVDGYTF. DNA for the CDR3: TGCGCCAGCAGCGCGACAGGGGGTGTGGATGGCTACACCTTC.

The CDR3 sequence: CASSTGSGNQPQHF. In DNA, the CDR3 is TGTGCCAGCTCGACAGGGTCCGGGAATCAGCCCCAGCATTTT. The chain is built from TRBV6-5 and TRBJ1-5; 7 bases line up with TRBD1. V lost 8 bases to trimming and J lost 4 bases; unmatched junction nucleotides: 8. The germline gives CDR1 MNHEY, CDR2 SVGAGI. This CDR3 region has 14 residues.

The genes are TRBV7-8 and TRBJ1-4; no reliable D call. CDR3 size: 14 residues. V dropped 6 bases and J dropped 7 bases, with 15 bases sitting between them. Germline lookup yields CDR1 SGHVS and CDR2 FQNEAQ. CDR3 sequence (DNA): TGTGCCAGCAGACGAGGATTAGATGGTGAAAAACTGTTTTTT. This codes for CASRRGLDGEKLFF. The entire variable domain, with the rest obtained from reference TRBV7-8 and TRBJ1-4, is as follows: GAGVSQSPRYKVAKRGQDVALRCDPISGHVSLFWYQQALGQGPEFLTYFQNEAQLDKSGLPSDRFFAERPEGSVSTLKIQRTQQEDSAVYLCASRRGLDGEKLFFGSGTQLSVL.

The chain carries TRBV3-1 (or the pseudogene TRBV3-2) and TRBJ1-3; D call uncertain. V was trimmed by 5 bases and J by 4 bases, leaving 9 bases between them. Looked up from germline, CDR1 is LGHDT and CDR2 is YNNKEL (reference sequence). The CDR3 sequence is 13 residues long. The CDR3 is CASSMGRGNTIYF. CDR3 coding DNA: TGTGCCAGCAGCATGGGCCGAGGAAACACCATATATTTT.

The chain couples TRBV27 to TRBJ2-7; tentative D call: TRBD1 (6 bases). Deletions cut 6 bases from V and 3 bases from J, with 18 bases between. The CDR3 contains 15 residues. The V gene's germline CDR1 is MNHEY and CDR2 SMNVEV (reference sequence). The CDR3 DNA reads TGTGCCAGCAGCCAGGGGCAGGGATCGTTCTACGAGCAGTACTTC. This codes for CASSQGQGSFYEQYF.

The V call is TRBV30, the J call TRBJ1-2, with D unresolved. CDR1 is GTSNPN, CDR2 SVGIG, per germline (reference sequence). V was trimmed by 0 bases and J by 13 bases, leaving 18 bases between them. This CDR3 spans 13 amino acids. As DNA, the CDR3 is TGTGCCTGGAGTGTAAATTCGGTGCAGGCCGTCACCTTC. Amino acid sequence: CAWSVNSVQAVTF.

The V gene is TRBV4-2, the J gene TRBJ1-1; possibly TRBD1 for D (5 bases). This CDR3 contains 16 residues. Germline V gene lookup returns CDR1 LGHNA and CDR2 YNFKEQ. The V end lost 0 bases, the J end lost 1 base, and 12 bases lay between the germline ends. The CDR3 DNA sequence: TGTGCCAGCAGCCAAGACCGGGGAGGGGCGAACACTGAAGCTTTCTTT. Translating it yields CASSQDRGGANTEAFF.

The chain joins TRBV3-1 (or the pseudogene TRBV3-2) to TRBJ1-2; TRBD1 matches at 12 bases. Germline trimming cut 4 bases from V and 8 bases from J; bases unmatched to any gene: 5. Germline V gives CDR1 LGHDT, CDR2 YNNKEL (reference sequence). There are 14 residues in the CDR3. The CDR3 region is CASSLAGTGGGYTF. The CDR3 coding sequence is TGTGCCAGCAGCCTTGCCGGGACAGGGGGCGGCTACACCTTC.

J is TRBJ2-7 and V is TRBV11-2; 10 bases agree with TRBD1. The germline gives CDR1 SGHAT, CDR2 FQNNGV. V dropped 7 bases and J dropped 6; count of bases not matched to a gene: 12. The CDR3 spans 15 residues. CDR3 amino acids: CASNKLRDRGGEQYF. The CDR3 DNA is TGTGCCAGCAACAAACTCCGGGACAGGGGCGGCGAGCAGTACTTC.

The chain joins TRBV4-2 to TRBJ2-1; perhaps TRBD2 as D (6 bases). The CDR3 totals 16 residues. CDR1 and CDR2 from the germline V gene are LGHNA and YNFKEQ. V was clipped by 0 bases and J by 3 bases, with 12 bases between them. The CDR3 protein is CASSQEGGVFYNEQFF. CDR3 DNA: TGTGCCAGCAGCCAAGAAGGAGGGGTTTTCTACAATGAGCAGTTCTTC.

The CDR3 DNA reads as TGTGCCAGCAGCTCCCAGGCGGGAATTTACAATGAGCAGTTCTTC. This translates into CASSSQAGIYNEQFF. The rearrangement uses TRBV11-2 and TRBJ2-1; the D gene is possibly TRBD2 (6 bases). This CDR3 is built from 15 residues. Germline V CDR1 and CDR2: SGHAT, FQNNGV. Trimming removed 4 bases from V and 4 bases from J, with 14 bases in between.

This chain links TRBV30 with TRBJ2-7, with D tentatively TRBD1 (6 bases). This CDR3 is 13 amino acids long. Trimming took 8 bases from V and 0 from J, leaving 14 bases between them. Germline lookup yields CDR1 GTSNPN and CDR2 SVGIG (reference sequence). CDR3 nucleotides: TGTGCCGGATGGGACACCCACTCCTACGAGCAGTACTTC. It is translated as CAGWDTHSYEQYF. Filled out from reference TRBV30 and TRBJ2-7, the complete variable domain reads SQTIHQWPATLVQPVGSPLSLECTVEGTSNPNLYWYRQAAGRGLQLLFYSVGIGQISSEVPQNLSASRPQDRQFILSSKKLLLSDSGFYLCAGWDTHSYEQYFGPGTRLTVT.